The following is a TCR beta chain sequence with its context. Antigen specificity is unknown. This entry is derived from a study of shared clonotypes between healthy human individuals. Looking at the study overall: CD4 naive cells filled three plates per donor, CD4 memory three, CD8 naive two and CD8 memory one.

Assay used: immunoSEQ multiplex PCR; TCRdb lists only in-frame clones, some missing. The table records around 750,000 clones, around 67% of them present only once. The CDR3 is 14 residues long. V lost 5 bases to trimming and J lost 3 bases; unmatched junction nucleotides: 6. The V gene's germline CDR1 is SGHVS and CDR2 FQNEAQ. Study-wide findings and caveats: Having only a few donors restricted how much genetic and exposure-history diversity was captured.

Sequenced sample: memory CD4+ T cells sorted from blood. The subset: CD45RA-negative fraction. This TCR was recovered from a woman in her thirties in good health. This chain uses TRBV7-8 with TRBJ2-5, with TRBD1 matching 7 bases. In nucleotides, the CDR3 is TGTGCCAGCAGCCCTCTAGACAGGGAAGAGACCCAGTACTTC. Residues: CASSPLDREETQYF.